What follows are 11 T cell receptor beta chains derived from one specimen sequenced in a study of blood T cell repertoires in COVID-19. Clones were read by immunoSEQ multiplex PCR, and TCRdb kept only the in-frame ones, dropping some. The profile covers 65,000 to 70,000 clones, with 87% appearing a single time and around 5% taken by the ten largest. Sequencing was carried out using peripheral blood. The receptors derive from a middle-aged man with active COVID-19.

J is TRBJ1-1 and V is TRBV7-9; 10 bases map to TRBD1. Per the germline V gene, CDR1 is SEHNR and CDR2 is FQNEAQ (reference sequence). There are 15 residues in the CDR3. V was clipped by 5 bases and J by 6 bases; unmatched bases: 9. The CDR3 DNA follows: TGTGCCAGCAGCCCCGCCCCCGGGACAGGGGCTGAAGCTTTCTTT. Protein product: CASSPAPGTGAEAFF.

This chain links TRBV3-1 (or the pseudogene TRBV3-2) with TRBJ2-7, with TRBD1 matching 7 bases. Trimming at V came to 5 bases and at J to 3 bases, leaving 22 bases not matched to a gene. Per germline, CDR1 LGHDT and CDR2 YNNKEL (reference sequence). The CDR3 spans 19 residues. The CDR3 loop reads CASSARLTGPPNVFYEQYF. DNA for the CDR3: TGTGCCAGCAGCGCCCGCTTGACAGGGCCCCCGAACGTTTTCTACGAGCAGTACTTC.

The chain couples TRBV29-1 to TRBJ1-1; D unclear. The germline V gene has CDR1 SQVTM and CDR2 ANQGSEA. The CDR3 covers 13 residues. V was shortened by 2 bases and J by 4 bases, with 11 bases between the two germline ends. The chain's CDR3 is CSVETLLTTEAFF. The DNA for the CDR3 is TGCAGCGTTGAAACCCTACTCACCACTGAAGCTTTCTTT.

The V gene is TRBV18, the J gene TRBJ2-3; D perhaps matches TRBD1 (5 bases). V gave up 8 bases and J gave up 0 bases, with 9 bases separating them. From germline, CDR1 is KGHSH and CDR2 LQKENI. The CDR3 loop spans 13 amino acids. The DNA of the CDR3 is TGTGCCAGCGCAGACAGTAGCACAGATACGCAGTATTTT. This encodes CASADSSTDTQYF.

The chain couples TRBV6-2 or TRBV6-3 to TRBJ1-5; D not resolved. Between the trimmed V and J ends, which lost 2 bases and 3 bases, there was a span of 11 bases. The germline V gene has CDR1 MNHEY and CDR2 SVGEGT. The CDR3 is 15 amino acids. The CDR3 region is CASSYLNSYNQPQHF. CDR3 sequence (DNA): TGTGCCAGCAGTTACCTCAACAGTTACAATCAGCCCCAGCATTTT.

The chain joins TRBV18 to TRBJ2-3; D is possibly TRBD2 (6 bases). The CDR3 sequence is 16 residues long. Looked up from germline, CDR1 is KGHSH and CDR2 is LQKENI. V was shortened by 4 bases and J by 2 bases, with 16 bases between the two germline ends. The CDR3 DNA reads TGTGCCAGCTCACTGGCATCCGGGACTCCCACAGATACGCAGTATTTT. Translating gives CASSLASGTPTDTQYF.

The chain recombines TRBV19 with TRBJ2-3; 8 positions agree with TRBD2. Trimming at V came to 2 bases and at J to 4 bases, leaving 5 bases not matched to a gene. The CDR3 covers 15 residues. Germline V CDR1 and CDR2: LNHDA, SQIVND (reference sequence). CDR3 loop: CASSIRSGIADTQYF. The CDR3 DNA reads TGTGCCAGTAGTATACGTAGCGGGATTGCAGATACGCAGTATTTT.

V usage is TRBV19 and J usage is TRBJ1-3; 7 bases are shared with TRBD1. The CDR3 totals 15 residues. V shed 9 bases, J shed 0 bases, and the junction held 8 bases outside the gene matches. Looked up from germline, CDR1 is LNHDA and CDR2 is SQIVND (reference sequence). The CDR3 loop is CASGRDRISGNTIYF. The DNA of the CDR3 is TGTGCCAGCGGGCGGGACAGAATCTCTGGAAACACCATATATTTT.

CDR3 coding DNA: TGCGCCAGCAGCCAAGGCACGAGTACAGCCGGAGAGACCCAGTACTTC. Encoded protein: CASSQGTSTAGETQYF. The chain employs TRBV4-1 and TRBJ2-5, with D unclear. This CDR3 is built from 16 residues. The V end was cut by 1 base, the J end by 4 bases, with 16 bases between. The germline CDR1 and CDR2 sequences are MGHRA and YSYEKL.

In DNA, the CDR3 is TGTGCCAGCTCACCACCGAATGGGGGGAAATCTGAAAAACTGTTTTTT. It encodes CASSPPNGGKSEKLFF. The rearrangement joins TRBV18 to TRBJ1-4; possible D gene TRBD1, 5 bases. This CDR3 region has 16 residues. Trimming left V 0 bases short and J 7 bases short, with 15 bases between. Per the germline V gene, CDR1 is KGHSH and CDR2 is LQKENI. Complete variable domain (other parts from reference TRBV18 and TRBJ1-4): NAGVMQNPRHLVRRRGQEARLRCSPMKGHSHVYWYRQLPEEGLKFMVYLQKENIIDESGMPKERFSAEFPKEGPSILRIQQVVRGDSAAYFCASSPPNGGKSEKLFFGSGTQLSVL.

This clone was detected a few times. Different DNA sequences within this sample yield the same CDR3. This rearrangement joins TRBV6-5 to TRBJ2-7; TRBD1 matches 9 bases. After removal of 6 bases from V and 1 base from J, the junction contained 4 bases not matched to a gene. CDR1 is MNHEY and CDR2 is SVGAGI in the germline V gene. CDR3 length: 14 amino acids. The CDR3 region has the DNA TGTGCCAGCAGCCGACAGGGGGGATCCTACGAGCAGTACTTC. The encoded protein is CASSRQGGSYEQYF.